A selection of T cell receptor beta chains follows, all from one sample in a study of vaccination effects on CD4 cells after COVID-19. Which antigens these TCRs recognize remains unknown. Some clones are missing from TCRdb's copy, which holds only in-frame ones; the method was immunoSEQ multiplex PCR. This sample carries around 66,000 clones, about 80% of them seen once, and the ten largest clones take roughly 4%. The source was CD4+ T cells from PBMCs cultured with HCoV-OC43 spike peptides, collected before COVID-19 vaccination. The receptors come from a human donor who received a COVID-19 vaccine. The CDR3 runs from the conserved cysteine through the conserved F or W. A D gene is named only where the DNA matches it firmly. Clone size is shown for a subset of rows, as once, few, many or a class of expanded clone.

d_call,j_call,clone_size,v_call,cdr3_nt,cdr3_aa
NA,TRBJ2-5,NA,TRBV5-1,TGCGCCAGCAGCTTGGTTCCTTCGGCGGGGAGCACTCAAGAGACCCAGTACTTC,CASSLVPSAGSTQETQYF
NA,TRBJ2-1,NA,TRBV5-1,TGCGCCAGCAGCTTAGGACGGGGGGCCCTCTACAATGAGCAGTTCTTC,CASSLGRGALYNEQFF
NA,TRBJ1-5,NA,TRBV19,TGTGCCAGTAGTTTGGTCAGTTCCAATCAGCCCCAGCATTTT,CASSLVSSNQPQHF
TRBD2,TRBJ2-2,NA,TRBV24-1,TGTGCCACCAGTGACCAGCCCGGGACTAGTGACGCCGGGGAGCTGTTTTTT,CATSDQPGTSDAGELFF
NA,TRBJ2-2,NA,TRBV5-1,TGCGCCAGCAGGCAGCTGCGAGCCACCGGGGAGCTGTTTTTT,CASRQLRATGELFF
TRBD2,TRBJ2-3,NA,TRBV9,TGTGCCAGCAGCGTAGACCCGGGGGGGCCCACAGATACGCAGTATTTT,CASSVDPGGPTDTQYF
NA,TRBJ1-3,NA,TRBV28,TGTGCCACCTTACGGGCGGGGCAGGGGTTGGGAAACACCATATATTTT,CATLRAGQGLGNTIYF
NA,TRBJ2-2,few,TRBV11-2,TGTGCCAGCAGCAACACAGGAAAGGCCTTAGGGGAGCTGTTTTTT,CASSNTGKALGELFF
NA,TRBJ2-1,few,TRBV5-4,TGTGCCAGCAGCCCGGCCCTGCGGGGCCATGAGCAGTTCTTC,CASSPALRGHEQFF
NA,TRBJ1-3,NA,TRBV6-6,TGTGCCAGCAGTTACCACGGGTCTGCCTCTGGAAACACCATATATTTT,CASSYHGSASGNTIYF
NA,TRBJ2-2,few,TRBV24-1,TGTGCCACCAGTGACCCCGGAGGGGGGGGCGGGACCGGGGAGCTGTTTTTT,CATSDPGGGGGTGELFF
NA,TRBJ2-1,NA,TRBV7-2,TGTGCCAGCAGCTTAGTAAGGCAACTAAATGAGCAGTTCTTC,CASSLVRQLNEQFF
NA,TRBJ2-4,NA,TRBV10-3,TGTGCCATCAGTGAACGCAGGGACATTCAGTACTTC,CAISERRDIQYF
NA,TRBJ1-1,few,TRBV24-1,TGTGCCACCAGTGACGACGCCCTTACTGAAGCTTTCTTT,CATSDDALTEAFF
NA,TRBJ1-6,NA,TRBV7-9,TGTGCCAGCAGCTTCGGGAGTAATTCACCCCTCCACTTT,CASSFGSNSPLHF
NA,TRBJ2-1,NA,TRBV29-1,TGCAGCGTTCGGGCAGGCAGGTTAAATGAGCAGTTCTTC,CSVRAGRLNEQFF
NA,TRBJ1-6,NA,TRBV27,TGTGCCAGCACCTCCGGACGGAGAAATAATTCACCCCTCCACTTT,CASTSGRRNNSPLHF
NA,TRBJ1-2,NA,TRBV27,TGTGCCAGCAGTCCCCGCGGGGTGTATGGCTACACCTTC,CASSPRGVYGYTF
TRBD1,TRBJ2-5,few,TRBV5-1,TGCGCCAGCAGCCTTGACAGGGTCCAGGAGACCCAGTACTTC,CASSLDRVQETQYF
NA,TRBJ2-3,NA,TRBV2,TGTGCCAGCAGTGAACAGAGAGGCACAGATACGCAGTATTTT,CASSEQRGTDTQYF
NA,TRBJ2-1,NA,TRBV18,TGTGCCAGCTCATCGGGACGGATGTTCTTC,CASSSGRMFF
NA,TRBJ2-5,once,TRBV18,TGTGCCAGCTCACCAGCGGAAGAGACCCAGTACTTC,CASSPAEETQYF
NA,TRBJ1-3,NA,TRBV5-6,TGTGCCAGCAGCCGGGGGGGGGCCTCTGGAAACACCATATATTTT,CASSRGGASGNTIYF
NA,TRBJ2-2,NA,TRBV3-1/TRBV3-2,TGTGCCAGCAGCCAAGAGAGAGGGACCGGGGAGCTGTTTTTT,CASSQERGTGELFF
TRBD2,TRBJ2-3,NA,TRBV9,TGTGCCAGCAGCGTTACTCCGGGACTAGCCAAGACAGATACGCAGTATTTT,CASSVTPGLAKTDTQYF
TRBD1,TRBJ1-2,NA,TRBV5-5,TGTGCCAGCAGCTTTGGACAGGGGAACTATGGCTACACCTTC,CASSFGQGNYGYTF
NA,TRBJ1-6,NA,TRBV6-5,TGTGCCAGCAGTTTTACAGGGCTAGTTGATTCACCCCTCCACTTT,CASSFTGLVDSPLHF
TRBD2,TRBJ2-2,NA,TRBV10-1,TGCGCCAGCAGTGAGGCGGGGGTGAACACCGGGGAGCTGTTTTTT,CASSEAGVNTGELFF
NA,TRBJ1-2,once,TRBV6-5,TGTGCCAGCACCCTGAAATCGAAGGGCGGCTACACCTTC,CASTLKSKGGYTF
TRBD1,TRBJ1-6,NA,TRBV2,TGTGCCAGCAAAGGGACAGGGGGAGGTTCACCCCTCCACTTT,CASKGTGGGSPLHF
NA,TRBJ2-4,few,TRBV4-2,TGTGCCAGCAGCCAAGGATCAGGGGAGGGAAACATTCAGTACTTC,CASSQGSGEGNIQYF
NA,TRBJ1-6,few,TRBV27,TGTGCCAGCAGCCCGGGGCCCTATAATTCACCCCTCCACTTT,CASSPGPYNSPLHF
TRBD2,TRBJ2-3,NA,TRBV18,TGTGCCAGCTCCCCACTTGGGACTAGCGGGGGGATGAACACAGATACGCAGTATTTT,CASSPLGTSGGMNTDTQYF
TRBD2,TRBJ2-5,NA,TRBV6-5,TGTGCCAGCATTTCGGCGGGGGGCGTACAAGAGACCCAGTACTTC,CASISAGGVQETQYF
NA,TRBJ2-2,NA,TRBV7-9,TGTGCCAGCAGCTTAAATAGAGTAGAGACCGGGGAGCTGTTTTTT,CASSLNRVETGELFF
NA,TRBJ1-1,NA,TRBV6-5,TGTGCCAGCTCAAAACAGGGCCCCGCTGAAGCTTTCTTT,CASSKQGPAEAFF
NA,TRBJ2-1,NA,TRBV24-1,TGTGCCACCAGTGATTTTCGAGCGGGCTCCTACAATGAGCAGTTCTTC,CATSDFRAGSYNEQFF
NA,TRBJ1-3,NA,TRBV7-9,TGTGCCAGCAGCCCCGTAGACAGCTCTGGAAACACCATATATTTT,CASSPVDSSGNTIYF
NA,TRBJ1-2,NA,TRBV12-3/TRBV12-4,TGTGCCAGCAGCCGCCCGACCTCCTATGGCTACACCTTC,CASSRPTSYGYTF
TRBD1,TRBJ1-2,NA,TRBV5-1,TGCGCCAGCAGCTTGGTGACCGGGACAGGGGGCGAAGGCTACACCTTC,CASSLVTGTGGEGYTF
TRBD1,TRBJ2-5,NA,TRBV11-2,TGTGCCAGCAGCTTTATAAGGGACAGGTCGAGAAGGGAGACCCAGTACTTC,CASSFIRDRSRRETQYF
TRBD2,TRBJ2-3,NA,TRBV7-2,TGTGCCAGCGGCGTGCGGGGCCTAGCGGGGGGCACAGATACGCAGTATTTT,CASGVRGLAGGTDTQYF
NA,TRBJ2-4,few,TRBV5-4,TGTGCCAGCAGCTTGGAGGGCGGTCTAGCCAAAAACATTCAGTACTTC,CASSLEGGLAKNIQYF
NA,TRBJ1-4,few,TRBV6-5,TGTGCCAGCAGGGAGCTTAGTGGGTTTAATGAAAAACTGTTTTTT,CASRELSGFNEKLFF
TRBD1,TRBJ2-4,NA,TRBV15,TGTGCCACCAGCAGAGAACCAGGGGGAACCAAAAACATTCAGTACTTC,CATSREPGGTKNIQYF
NA,TRBJ2-3,few,TRBV5-1,TGCGCCAGCAGCTTATTCCGTCCAGATACGCAGTATTTT,CASSLFRPDTQYF
NA,TRBJ2-6,few,TRBV4-1,TGCGCCAGCAGCCCAACCGGGGGTGCCTCTGGGGCCAACGTCCTGACTTTC,CASSPTGGASGANVLTF
TRBD1,TRBJ1-2,NA,TRBV7-8,TGTGCCAGCAGCTTAGCACACAGGGGGTTTAACTATGGCTACACCTTC,CASSLAHRGFNYGYTF
NA,TRBJ2-3,NA,TRBV5-4,TGTGCCAGCAGCTTGGTGGTAGGGCAGCCCCTCACAGATACGCAGTATTTT,CASSLVVGQPLTDTQYF
TRBD1,TRBJ1-1,NA,TRBV6-1,TGTGCCAGCAGTGAAAAGCGAGGAGACAGGGAATACTTT,CASSEKRGDREYF
TRBD1,TRBJ2-1,NA,TRBV7-2,TGTGCCAGCAGCTTAGCCGGGACAGGGATTAGCAATGAGCAGTTCTTC,CASSLAGTGISNEQFF
NA,TRBJ2-2,NA,TRBV19,TGTGCCAGTAGTTGGACCGCCGCGAACACCGGGGAGCTGTTTTTT,CASSWTAANTGELFF
NA,TRBJ1-5,NA,TRBV7-2,TGTGCCAGCAGCTTAGATTACAGGAATCAGCCCCAGCATTTT,CASSLDYRNQPQHF
TRBD1,TRBJ1-5,NA,TRBV5-8,TGTGCCAGCAGCGGCCGACAGGGTCGGGGCCAGCCCCAGCATTTT,CASSGRQGRGQPQHF